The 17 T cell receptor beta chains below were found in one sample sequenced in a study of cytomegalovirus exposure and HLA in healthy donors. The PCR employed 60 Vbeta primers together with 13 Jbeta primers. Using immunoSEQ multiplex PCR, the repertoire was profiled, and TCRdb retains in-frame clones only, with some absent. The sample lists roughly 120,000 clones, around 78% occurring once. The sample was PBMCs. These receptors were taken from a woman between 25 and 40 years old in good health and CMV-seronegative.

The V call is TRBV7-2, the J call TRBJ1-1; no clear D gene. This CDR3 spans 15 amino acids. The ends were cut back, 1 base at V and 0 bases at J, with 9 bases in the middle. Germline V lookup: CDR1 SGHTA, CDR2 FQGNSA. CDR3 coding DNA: TGTGCCAGCAGCTTAGAAGGGAGTATGAACACTGAAGCTTTCTTT. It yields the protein CASSLEGSMNTEAFF.

The CDR3 nucleotides are TGCAGTGCGTCACAGAATGAGCAGTTCTTC. Translated: CSASQNEQFF. The genes are TRBV20-1 and TRBJ2-1; D gene ambiguous. Germline V lookup: CDR1 DFQATT, CDR2 SNEGSKA (reference sequence). V was cut by 6 bases and J by 7 bases, with 7 bases left in between. The CDR3 has 10 amino acids.

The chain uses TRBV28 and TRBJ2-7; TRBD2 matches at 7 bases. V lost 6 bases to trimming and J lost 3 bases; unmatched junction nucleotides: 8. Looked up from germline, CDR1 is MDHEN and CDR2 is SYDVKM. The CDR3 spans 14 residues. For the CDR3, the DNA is TGTGCCAGCAGGGAGAGCGGGATCCGCTACGAGCAGTACTTC. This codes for CASRESGIRYEQYF.

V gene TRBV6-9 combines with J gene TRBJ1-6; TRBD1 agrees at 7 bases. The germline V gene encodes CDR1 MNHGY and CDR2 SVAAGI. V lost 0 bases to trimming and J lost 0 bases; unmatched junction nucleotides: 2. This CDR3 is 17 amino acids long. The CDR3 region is CASSYSGDSSYNSPLHF. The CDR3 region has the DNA TGTGCCAGCAGTTATTCCGGGGACAGCTCCTATAATTCACCCCTCCACTTT.

In nucleotides, the CDR3 is TGCGCCAGCAGCCAAGAAGGGACAGGATATAATTCACCCCTCCACTTT. Residues: CASSQEGTGYNSPLHF. This rearrangement joins TRBV4-1 to TRBJ1-6; TRBD1 matches at 8 bases. Germline CDR1 and CDR2: MGHRA and YSYEKL. V shed 0 bases and J 4 bases; nucleotides not matched to a gene: 2. This CDR3 contains 16 residues.

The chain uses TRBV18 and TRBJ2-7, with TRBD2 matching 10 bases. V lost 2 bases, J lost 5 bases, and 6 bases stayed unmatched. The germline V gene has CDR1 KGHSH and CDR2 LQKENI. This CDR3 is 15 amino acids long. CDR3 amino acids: CASSPAAGGINEQYF. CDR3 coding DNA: TGTGCCAGCTCACCAGCAGCGGGGGGGATCAACGAGCAGTACTTC.

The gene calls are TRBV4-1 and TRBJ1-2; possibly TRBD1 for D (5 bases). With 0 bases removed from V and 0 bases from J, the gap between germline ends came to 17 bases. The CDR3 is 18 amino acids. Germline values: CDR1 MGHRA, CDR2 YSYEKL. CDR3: CASSQDIQGPLTNYGYTF. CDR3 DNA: TGCGCCAGCAGCCAAGATATCCAGGGCCCCCTCACTAACTATGGCTACACCTTC.

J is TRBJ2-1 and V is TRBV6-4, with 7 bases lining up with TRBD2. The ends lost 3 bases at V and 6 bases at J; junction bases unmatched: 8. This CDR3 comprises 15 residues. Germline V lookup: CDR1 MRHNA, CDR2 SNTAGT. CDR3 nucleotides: TGTGCCAGCAGTGATAGCGGGTGGGGCTCCAATGAGCAGTTCTTC. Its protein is CASSDSGWGSNEQFF.

The CDR3 DNA is TGCGCCAGCAGCCAAGATTTAACAGGGTCCACTGAAGCTTTCTTT. It is translated as CASSQDLTGSTEAFF. The rearrangement joins TRBV4-3 to TRBJ1-1; D is possibly TRBD1 (6 bases). The CDR3 is 15 residues long. The V gene lost 0 bases and the J gene lost 4 bases, with 12 bases spanning the gap. CDR1 and CDR2 from the germline V gene are LGHNA and YSLEER.

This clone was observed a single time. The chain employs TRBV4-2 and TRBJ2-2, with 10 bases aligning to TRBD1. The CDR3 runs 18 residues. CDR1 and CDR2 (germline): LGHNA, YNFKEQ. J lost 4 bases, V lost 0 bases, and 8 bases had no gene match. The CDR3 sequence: CASSQDTPGQGTTGELFF. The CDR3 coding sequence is TGTGCCAGCAGCCAAGATACTCCGGGACAGGGGACCACCGGGGAGCTGTTTTTT.

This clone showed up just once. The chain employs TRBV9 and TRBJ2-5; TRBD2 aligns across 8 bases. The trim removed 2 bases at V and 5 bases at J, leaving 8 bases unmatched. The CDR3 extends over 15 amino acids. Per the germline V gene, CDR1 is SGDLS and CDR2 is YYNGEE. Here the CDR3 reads CASSVLNGGVETQYF. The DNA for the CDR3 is TGTGCCAGCAGCGTTCTCAACGGGGGGGTGGAGACCCAGTACTTC.

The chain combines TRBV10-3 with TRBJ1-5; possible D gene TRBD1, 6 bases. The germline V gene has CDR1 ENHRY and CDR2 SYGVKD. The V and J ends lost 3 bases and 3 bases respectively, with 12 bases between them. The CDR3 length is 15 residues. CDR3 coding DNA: TGTGCCATCAGTGATGCAGACAGGATCAATCAGCCCCAGCATTTT. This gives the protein CAISDADRINQPQHF.

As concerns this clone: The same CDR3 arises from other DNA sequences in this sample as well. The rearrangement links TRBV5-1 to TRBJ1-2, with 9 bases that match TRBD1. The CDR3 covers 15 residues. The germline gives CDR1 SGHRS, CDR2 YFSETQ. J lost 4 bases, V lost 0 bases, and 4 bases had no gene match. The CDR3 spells CASSLEGQGGYGYTF. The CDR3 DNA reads TGCGCCAGCAGCTTGGAGGGACAGGGTGGCTATGGCTACACCTTC.

The CDR3 region has the DNA TGTGCCAGCAGCGTAACGGGAGGAGGCTACACCTTC. Translating it yields CASSVTGGGYTF. The rearrangement links TRBV9 to TRBJ1-2; D ambiguous. V lost 1 base, J lost 8 bases, and 9 bases lay in between. CDR3 size: 12 residues. From germline, CDR1 is SGDLS and CDR2 YYNGEE. Based on the CDR3 plus reference TRBV9 and TRBJ1-2, the full variable domain is DSGVTQTPKHLITATGQRVTLRCSPRSGDLSVYWYQQSLDQGLQFLIQYYNGEERAKGNILERFSAQQFPDLHSELNLSSLELGDSALYFCASSVTGGGYTFGSGTRLTVV.

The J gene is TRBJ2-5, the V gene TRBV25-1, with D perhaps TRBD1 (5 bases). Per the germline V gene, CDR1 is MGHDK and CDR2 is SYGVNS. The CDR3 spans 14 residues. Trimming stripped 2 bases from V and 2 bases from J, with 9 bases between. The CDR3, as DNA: TGTGCCAGCAGTGAAATGGGGCAGCAAGAGACCCAGTACTTC. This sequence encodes CASSEMGQQETQYF.

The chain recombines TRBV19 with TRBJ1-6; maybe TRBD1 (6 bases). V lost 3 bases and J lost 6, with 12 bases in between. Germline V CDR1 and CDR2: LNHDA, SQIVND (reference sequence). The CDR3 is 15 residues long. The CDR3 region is CASSIQGRGNSPLHF. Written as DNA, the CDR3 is TGTGCCAGTAGTATCCAGGGGAGGGGTAATTCACCCCTCCACTTT.

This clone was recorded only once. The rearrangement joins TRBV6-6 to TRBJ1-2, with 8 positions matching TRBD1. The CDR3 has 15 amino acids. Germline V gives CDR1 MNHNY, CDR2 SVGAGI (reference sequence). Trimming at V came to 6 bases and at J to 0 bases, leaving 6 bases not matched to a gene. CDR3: CASSDQGAANYGYTF. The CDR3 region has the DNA TGTGCCAGCAGCGATCAGGGGGCAGCTAACTATGGCTACACCTTC.